The present T cell receptor (beta chain) was sequenced within a study of beta chain features in type 1 diabetes. Stem cell-like memory, regulatory, central memory and naive CD4+ cells were sorted via CD45RO/CCR7/CD25/CD127/CD95/CD27. Expressed TCRB transcripts got sequenced, as all isolated RNA was reverse transcribed. Data came from immunoSEQ multiplex PCR; TCRdb stores just in-frame clones and leaves some out. The sample holds 90,000 to 110,000 clones, less than 40% seen once. Germline V CDR1 and CDR2: SQVTM, ANQGSEA. The CDR3 spans 13 residues. Trimming took 7 bases from V and 4 from J, leaving 11 bases between them. General study results and limits: Compared to healthy donors, patients appeared to have naive, central memory and Treg TCRB repertoires that were more alike.

The table lists this clone with a count of one. Its antigen is not identified. The receptor was isolated from a woman between 18 and 30 years old in good health. The chain carries TRBV29-1 and TRBJ2-6, with no clear D. Material: stem cell memory CD4+ T cells from blood. The CDR3 loop is CSGFRPGANVLTF. CDR3 in DNA: TGCAGCGGTTTCAGGCCGGGGGCCAACGTCCTGACTTTC.